The rows below give T cell receptor beta chains drawn from one sample of a study of cytomegalovirus exposure and HLA in healthy donors. Using immunoSEQ multiplex PCR, the repertoire was profiled, and TCRdb retains in-frame clones only, with some absent. This sample carries roughly 150,000 clones, around 85% of them seen once, and the ten largest clones take approximately 2.3%. The sequencing sample was made of PBMCs. All receptors derive from a man aged 25-45 years in good health and CMV-seropositive. Each CDR3 is given with its conserved first and last residue. D genes are given only for firm matches. Clone size appears in some rows only: once, few, many, or a class for an expanded clone.

cdr3_nt: TGCAGTGCCAAGGAGGACGGGGAGCAGTACTTC
cdr3_aa: CSAKEDGEQYF
j_call: TRBJ2-7
v_call: TRBV20-1
d_call: NA
clone_size: NA

cdr3_nt: TGTGCCAGCAGCTTAGAGTCCCCTAGCGGGGTGGGTGAGACCCAGTACTTC
cdr3_aa: CASSLESPSGVGETQYF
j_call: TRBJ2-5
v_call: TRBV7-6
d_call: TRBD2
clone_size: NA

cdr3_nt: TGCGCCAGCAGCCCCGGGGATAAGAATTCACCCCTCCACTTT
cdr3_aa: CASSPGDKNSPLHF
j_call: TRBJ1-6
v_call: TRBV5-1
d_call: NA
clone_size: few

cdr3_nt: TGTGCCAGCAGCCGGGAGAGAGGCACAGATACGCAGTATTTT
cdr3_aa: CASSRERGTDTQYF
j_call: TRBJ2-3
v_call: TRBV6-1
d_call: NA
clone_size: NA

cdr3_nt: TGTGCCAGCAGCTCAGGGACAGGGGTTAACTATGGCTACACCTTC
cdr3_aa: CASSSGTGVNYGYTF
j_call: TRBJ1-2
v_call: TRBV7-3
d_call: TRBD1
clone_size: NA

cdr3_nt: TGTGCCAGCAGCAGCGACAGGGTTAACACCGGGGAGCTGTTTTTT
cdr3_aa: CASSSDRVNTGELFF
j_call: TRBJ2-2
v_call: TRBV6-5
d_call: TRBD1
clone_size: NA

cdr3_nt: TGTGCCAGCAGCTTAGGGGGAGGTGGCTACACCTTC
cdr3_aa: CASSLGGGGYTF
j_call: TRBJ1-2
v_call: TRBV7-3
d_call: NA
clone_size: NA

cdr3_nt: TGTGCCAGCAGCTTGATAGGACAGGGGAGAGCTCGGAACACTGAAGCTTTCTTT
cdr3_aa: CASSLIGQGRARNTEAFF
j_call: TRBJ1-1
v_call: TRBV5-6
d_call: TRBD1
clone_size: NA

cdr3_nt: TGTGCCAGCAGTCCGAGCCTTCACCGGGGAGCTGTTTTT
cdr3_aa: CASSPSLHRGAVF
j_call: TRBJ2-2
v_call: TRBV27
d_call: NA
clone_size: NA

cdr3_nt: TGTGCCAGCAGGTCGGACAGGGATATTGGAAACACCATATATTTT
cdr3_aa: CASRSDRDIGNTIYF
j_call: TRBJ1-3
v_call: TRBV7-6
d_call: TRBD1
clone_size: NA

cdr3_nt: TGTGCCAGTAGTATAGCGGGACAGGGTAGGACTTTCTTT
cdr3_aa: CASSIAGQGRTFF
j_call: TRBJ1-1
v_call: TRBV19
d_call: TRBD1
clone_size: NA

cdr3_nt: TGTGCCAGCAGCGTAGGGGCAACTGAGACCCAGTACTTC
cdr3_aa: CASSVGATETQYF
j_call: TRBJ2-5
v_call: TRBV9
d_call: NA
clone_size: NA

cdr3_nt: TGTGCCAGCTCAACTACAGGTACCACAGATACGCAGTATTTT
cdr3_aa: CASSTTGTTDTQYF
j_call: TRBJ2-3
v_call: TRBV18
d_call: NA
clone_size: NA

cdr3_nt: TGTGCCACCAGCACGTCCAGGGGTTCATACACTGAAGCTTTCTTT
cdr3_aa: CATSTSRGSYTEAFF
j_call: TRBJ1-1
v_call: TRBV15
d_call: NA
clone_size: NA